Sequencing of this TCR beta chain was carried out in a study of post-analysis software for immune sequencing data. Study in general: Courses of disease covered relapsing-remitting, secondary progressive and progressive-relapsing multiple sclerosis.

This clonotype has just a few counts. The antigen remains unidentified. Study-level results: Roughly 5 TRBV segments (TRBV5-6, TRBV5-1 and TRBV20-1 among them) occurred more frequently in patients than in controls.

CDR1 and CDR2 from the germline V gene are SGHTA and FQGTGA. V gave up 2 bases and J gave up 4 bases, with 15 bases separating them. The CDR3 runs to 16 residues. Unique molecular identifiers featured in each of the TCR beta cDNA libraries. The authors obtained roughly 500,000 cDNA molecules from approximately 1 to 10 million T cells. Via MiXCR, TCRdb re-called the PCR reads, giving one row per CDR3 protein. Among roughly 400,000 distinct CDR3 sequences listed, roughly 38% were seen once. This clonotype originated in a girl aged 2 to 9 with multiple sclerosis. The chain couples TRBV7-3 to TRBJ2-1; D gene unclear. Sample: blood. The CDR3 DNA sequence: TGTGCCAGCAGCTTAGGGCCCAGACCACGATACAATGAGCAGTTCTTC. Residues: CASSLGPRPRYNEQFF.